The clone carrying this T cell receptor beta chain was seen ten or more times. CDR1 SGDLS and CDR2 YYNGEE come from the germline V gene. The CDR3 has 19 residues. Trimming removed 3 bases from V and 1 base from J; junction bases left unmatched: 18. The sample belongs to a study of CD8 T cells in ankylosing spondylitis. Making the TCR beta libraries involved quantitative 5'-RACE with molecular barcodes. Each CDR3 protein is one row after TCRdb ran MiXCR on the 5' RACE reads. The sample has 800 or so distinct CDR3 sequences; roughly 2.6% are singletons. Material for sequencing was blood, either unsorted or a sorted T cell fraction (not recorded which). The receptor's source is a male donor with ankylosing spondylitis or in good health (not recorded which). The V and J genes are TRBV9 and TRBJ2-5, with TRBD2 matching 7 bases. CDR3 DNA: TGTGCCAGCAGCGCCCCTTCAAGCGGGGATTTATCGGGCCAAGAGACCCAGTACTTC. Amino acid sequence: CASSAPSSGDLSGQETQYF.